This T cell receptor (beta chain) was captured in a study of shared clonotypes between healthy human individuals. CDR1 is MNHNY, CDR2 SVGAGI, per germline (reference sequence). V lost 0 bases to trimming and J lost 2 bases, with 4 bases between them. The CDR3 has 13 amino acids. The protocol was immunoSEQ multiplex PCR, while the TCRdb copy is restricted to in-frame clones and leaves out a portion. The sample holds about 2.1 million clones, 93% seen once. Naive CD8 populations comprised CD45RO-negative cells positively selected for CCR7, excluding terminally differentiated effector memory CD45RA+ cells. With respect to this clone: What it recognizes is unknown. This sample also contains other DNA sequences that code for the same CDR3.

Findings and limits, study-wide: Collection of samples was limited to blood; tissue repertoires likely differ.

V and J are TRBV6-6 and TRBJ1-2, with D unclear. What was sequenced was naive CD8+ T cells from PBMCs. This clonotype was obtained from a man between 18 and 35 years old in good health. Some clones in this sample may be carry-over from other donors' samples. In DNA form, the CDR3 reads TGTGCCAGCAGTTACTCCCCGAACTATGGCTACACCTTC. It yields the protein CASSYSPNYGYTF.